A selection of T cell receptor beta chains follows, all from one sample in a study of shared clonotypes between healthy human individuals. TCRdb keeps only in-frame clones here, not all; method: immunoSEQ multiplex PCR. This sample has fewer than 650,000 clones, with around three quarters found just once. Source material: PBMCs. The receptor source for this set is a middle-aged woman in good health. Some clones in this sample may be carry-over from other donors' samples. Both conserved end residues are part of each CDR3. The order of the fields is D gene, clone size, V gene, J gene, CDR3 DNA, CDR3 protein. A D gene is named only where the DNA matches it firmly. Expanded clones are given a class, and other clones once, few, many or no size at all.

.	.	TRBV9	TRBJ2-6	TGTGCCAGCAGCGTAGCGGAATTCTCTGGGGCCAACGTCCTGACTTTC	CASSVAEFSGANVLTF
TRBD2	.	TRBV11-2	TRBJ2-7	TGTGCCAGCAGCGGGCAGCGGGAGGGCCTCGAGCAGTACTTC	CASSGQREGLEQYF
TRBD1	few	TRBV6-5	TRBJ2-5	TGTGCCAGCAGTTACGCCCGAGGACAGGGTGTAGAGACCCAGTACTTC	CASSYARGQGVETQYF
.	.	TRBV14	TRBJ2-2	TGTGCCAGCAGCCGCCTACCCGGACAGAATCCGAACACCGGGGAGCTGTTTTTT	CASSRLPGQNPNTGELFF
TRBD1	.	TRBV12-5	TRBJ2-2	TGTGCTAGTGGTTTGGGGACAGGGAAGAACACCGGGGAGCTGTTTTTT	CASGLGTGKNTGELFF
TRBD1	.	TRBV5-1	TRBJ1-3	TGCGCCAGCAGCGCGGGACAGGGGTTCACCTCTGGAAACACCATATATTTT	CASSAGQGFTSGNTIYF
.	.	TRBV30	TRBJ2-5	TGTGCCTGGGAGGAAGGGGAGACCCAGTACTTC	CAWEEGETQYF
TRBD1	.	TRBV11-3	TRBJ2-3	TGTGCCAGCAGCCCGGGACAGGAGCATGATACGCAGTATTTT	CASSPGQEHDTQYF
.	.	TRBV18	TRBJ2-3	TGTGCCAGCTCACCAACGGGAACCACAGATACGCAGTATTTT	CASSPTGTTDTQYF
.	few	TRBV12-5	TRBJ1-2	TGTGCTAGTGGTTTGGTCCCGGGAGATGGCTACACCTTC	CASGLVPGDGYTF
.	.	TRBV30	TRBJ2-7	TGTGCCTGGAAGGCTTTCTCCTACGAGCAGTACTTC	CAWKAFSYEQYF
TRBD1	.	TRBV19	TRBJ2-7	TGTGCCAGTAGCGGACAGGGCGGTTACGAGCAGTACTTC	CASSGQGGYEQYF
.	.	TRBV11-3	TRBJ2-6	TGTGCCAGCAGCCGACAGGCTGGGGCCAACGTCCTGACTTTC	CASSRQAGANVLTF
.	.	TRBV19	TRBJ2-7	TGTGCCAGTAGTACGCCTAGGAACCACTACGAGCAGTACTTC	CASSTPRNHYEQYF
.	.	TRBV15	TRBJ1-3	TGTGCCACCAGCAGAGGAGGGATGAACACCATATATTTT	CATSRGGMNTIYF
.	.	TRBV28	TRBJ2-7	TGTGCCAGCAGTTCGACTAGAGTGCTCTACGAGCAGTACTTC	CASSSTRVLYEQYF
.	.	TRBV18	TRBJ1-5	TGTGCCAGCTCACCGAACGACGGCGTGCGGCCCCAGCATTTT	CASSPNDGVRPQHF
TRBD1	few	TRBV10-3	TRBJ2-5	TGTGCCATCAGTGAGAGGGGTGCAGGGGGCGGCCACCACCAAGAGACCCAGTACTTC	CAISERGAGGGHHQETQYF
.	once	TRBV11-1	TRBJ2-2	TGTGCCAGCAGCTTAGTACGGGGTTCGGACACCGGGGAGCTGTTTTTT	CASSLVRGSDTGELFF
.	.	TRBV7-6	TRBJ2-2	TGTGCCAGCAGCGCAGACAGTCCCGGGGAGCTGTTTTTT	CASSADSPGELFF
.	.	TRBV7-8	TRBJ2-5	TGTGCCAGCAGCCTCTACTCACAGGGGCGGGGAGAGACCCAGTACTTC	CASSLYSQGRGETQYF
.	.	TRBV18	TRBJ2-7	TGTGCCAGCTCACCAGGGGGCTCCTACGAGCAGTACTTC	CASSPGGSYEQYF
.	.	TRBV7-2	TRBJ1-3	TGTGCCAGCAGCTTAGCCGGGGTAGCTGGAAACACCATATATTTT	CASSLAGVAGNTIYF
.	many	TRBV6-4	TRBJ1-6	TGTGCCAGCAGTGACCGGGCGAATTCACCCCTCCACTTT	CASSDRANSPLHF
.	.	TRBV2	TRBJ1-1	TGTGCCAGCCAGCTGGGGGACACTGAAGCTTTCTTT	CASQLGDTEAFF
.	.	TRBV5-4	TRBJ1-1	TGTGCCAGCAGCCCTGATCAGGGTTACACTGAAGCTTTCTTT	CASSPDQGYTEAFF
TRBD1	once	TRBV28	TRBJ2-1	TGTGCCAGCAGTTCATCGAGTTGGACAGGGGTCCGAATGAGCTCCTACAATGAGCAGTTCTTC	CASSSSSWTGVRMSSYNEQFF
TRBD2	.	TRBV6-5	TRBJ2-7	TGTGCCAGCAGTTACGCTAGCGGGAGGTACGAGCAGTACTTC	CASSYASGRYEQYF
.	.	TRBV19	TRBJ2-5	TGTGCCAGTACCCCGGGGGGCGGAGAGACCCAGTACTTC	CASTPGGGETQYF
.	.	TRBV5-1	TRBJ1-2	TGCGCCAGCAGCTTGGACGGGCTACTCTATGGCTACACCTTC	CASSLDGLLYGYTF
.	.	TRBV7-9	TRBJ1-1	TGTGCCAGCAGCCCCAGAGCCACTATGACGAACACTGAAGCTTTCTTT	CASSPRATMTNTEAFF
TRBD1	.	TRBV15	TRBJ2-1	TGTGCCACCAGCAGGGACAGGGGGGAATACAATGAGCAGTTCTTC	CATSRDRGEYNEQFF
.	.	TRBV5-1	TRBJ2-3	TGCGCCAGCAGCCCGGCAGGAGATACGCAGTATTTT	CASSPAGDTQYF
TRBD2	.	TRBV10-3	TRBJ2-5	TGTGCCATCGGTGAGGGGACTAGCGCCCGAGAGACCCAGTACTTC	CAIGEGTSARETQYF
.	.	TRBV5-4	TRBJ2-7	TGTGCCAGCAGCTTGGGCAGCAATTCCTACGAGCAGTACTTC	CASSLGSNSYEQYF
.	.	TRBV4-3	TRBJ2-1	TGCGCCAGCAGCCAAGAGTTTACCTTTCGGAGTTACAATGAGCAGTTCTTC	CASSQEFTFRSYNEQFF
.	.	TRBV6-1	TRBJ2-6	TGTGCCAGCAGTCCACGGGGATCTGGGGCCAACGTCCTGACTTTC	CASSPRGSGANVLTF
.	.	TRBV21-1	TRBJ1-1	TGTGCCAGCAGCAAAGGGAGAGGGGGGACAGAGGCGCCTGAAGCTTTCTTT	CASSKGRGGTEAPEAFF